Each of the 32 T cell receptor beta chains below was sequenced from the same sample in a study of shared clonotypes between healthy human individuals. Produced via immunoSEQ multiplex PCR; TCRdb's table is partial and in-frame only. This table has under 2,000,000 clones, about 95% appearing once. CD45RO negativity and positive selection for CCR7 defined naive CD8 cells, a population that excluded terminally differentiated effector memory CD45RA+ cells. Input material: naive CD8+ T cells sorted from blood. All receptors derive from a man aged 18 to 35 in good health.

The chain carries TRBV2 and TRBJ2-2, with D maybe TRBD1 (6 bases). Deletions cut 4 bases from V and 4 bases from J, with 13 bases between. The CDR3 has 15 residues. Germline V gives CDR1 SNHLY, CDR2 FYNNEI. The chain's CDR3 is CASSGTASATGELFF. The CDR3 coding sequence is TGTGCCAGCAGTGGGACAGCGTCGGCCACCGGGGAGCTGTTTTTT.

The chain has TRBV4-3 and TRBJ1-6; no clear D gene. Germline CDR1 LGHNA, CDR2 YSLEER. This CDR3 has 17 residues. The germline V and J ends were trimmed by 4 bases and 0 bases, with 13 bases remaining between them. The CDR3 loop reads CASSPDGESSYNSPLHF. In DNA form, the CDR3 reads TGCGCCAGCAGCCCGGACGGGGAAAGCTCCTATAATTCACCCCTCCACTTT.

The CDR3 bases are TGCGCCATCCAGGGATTGGCCTACGAGCAGTACTTC. It specifies CAIQGLAYEQYF. The chain is built from TRBV10-2 and TRBJ2-7, with D perhaps matching TRBD1 (5 bases). CDR3 size: 12 residues. Trimming took off 10 bases at V and 2 bases at J, with 12 bases between the two ends. In germline, CDR1 is WSHSY, CDR2 SAAADI.

The J gene is TRBJ1-6, the V gene TRBV2; no clear D gene. CDR1 and CDR2 (germline): SNHLY, FYNNEI. This CDR3 is 14 amino acids long. The V gene lost 5 bases and the J gene lost 8 bases, with 13 bases spanning the gap. CDR3 in amino acids: CASSLPGVDSPLHF. CDR3 coding DNA: TGTGCCAGCAGTCTGCCGGGTGTGGATTCACCCCTCCACTTT.

CDR3 loop: CASSIRMETTDTQYF. The DNA of the CDR3 is TGTGCCAGTAGTATTCGGATGGAGACGACAGATACGCAGTATTTT. The J gene is TRBJ2-3, the V gene TRBV19; D not certain. The CDR3 has 15 residues. The germline V gene has CDR1 LNHDA and CDR2 SQIVND (reference sequence). V lost 3 bases, J lost 3 bases, and 13 bases lay in between.

The table lists this clone with a count of one. The chain is built from TRBV10-1 and TRBJ1-6, with 9 bases lining up with TRBD1. This CDR3 contains 16 residues. Germline lookup yields CDR1 WNHNN and CDR2 SYGVQD (reference sequence). Trimming removed 2 bases from V and 9 bases from J; junction bases left unmatched: 8. The CDR3 reads CASSEPRDRVGSPLHF. Written as DNA, the CDR3 is TGCGCCAGCAGTGAGCCCAGGGACAGGGTTGGTTCACCCCTCCACTTT.

The chain joins TRBV4-1 to TRBJ1-4; 7 bases line up with TRBD1. The CDR3 has 19 residues. V lost 3 bases and J lost 0; bases outside the gene matches: 13. Per the germline V gene, CDR1 is MGHRA and CDR2 is YSYEKL. CDR3: CASSHPGTEASATNEKLFF. The CDR3 nucleotides read TGCGCCAGCAGCCATCCAGGGACAGAGGCCTCCGCAACTAATGAAAAACTGTTTTTT.

This chain connects TRBV6-1 to TRBJ1-1; TRBD1 might be the D (5 bases). Trimming left V 6 bases short and J 4 bases short, with 12 bases between. The CDR3 totals 13 residues. Germline values: CDR1 MNHNS, CDR2 SASEGT. The CDR3, as DNA: TGTGCCAGCAGCCTCGGGGGGGGCACTGAAGCTTTCTTT. This translates into CASSLGGGTEAFF.

This chain uses TRBV6-6 with TRBJ1-1; D ambiguous. The CDR3 is 13 amino acids. Germline assignment: CDR1 MNHNY and CDR2 SVGAGI (reference sequence). V dropped 2 bases and J dropped 6 bases, with 10 bases sitting between them. CDR3 DNA sequence: TGTGCCAGCAGTTACGAACGTGTCCCTGAAGCTTTCTTT. Amino acid sequence: CASSYERVPEAFF.

V usage is TRBV6-5 and J usage is TRBJ2-3; weak D call: TRBD1 (5 bases). Trimming removed 1 base at V and 6 bases at J, with 8 bases between. In germline, CDR1 is MNHEY, CDR2 SVGAGI. The CDR3 is 13 residues long. The CDR3 coding sequence is TGTGCCAGCAGTTACTTTCCAGGGGATACGCAGTATTTT. It codes for CASSYFPGDTQYF.

The chain has TRBV10-1 and TRBJ2-2; 8 nucleotides match TRBD2. Germline CDR1 reads WNHNN; CDR2 reads SYGVQD (reference sequence). The V and J ends lost 2 bases and 6 bases, in that order; junction bases with no gene match: 5. The CDR3 totals 15 residues. DNA for the CDR3: TGCGCCAGCAGTGAGACCGGGGGGGCCCCCGGGGAGCTGTTTTTT. Amino acid sequence: CASSETGGAPGELFF.

The chain uses TRBV29-1 and TRBJ2-7; 7 positions agree with TRBD2. Unmatched junction bases numbered 4, after V lost 4 bases and J lost 4 bases. Germline CDR1 and CDR2: SQVTM and ANQGSEA. This CDR3 has 12 residues. The CDR3 reads CSVGASGYEQYF. In DNA form, the CDR3 reads TGCAGCGTTGGGGCTAGCGGATACGAGCAGTACTTC.

A note on this clone: The sample holds other DNA sequences that translate to the same CDR3. The V call is TRBV14, the J call TRBJ1-2; D unresolved. Germline V lookup: CDR1 SGHDN, CDR2 FVKESK. The CDR3 has 13 amino acids. V was cut by 0 bases and J by 6 bases, with 8 bases left in between. DNA of the CDR3: TGTGCCAGCAGCCAAGATACTAGGAATGGCTACACCTTC. It is translated as CASSQDTRNGYTF.

The chain carries TRBV5-1 and TRBJ1-5; 9 nucleotides agree with TRBD1. V lost 4 bases, J lost 2 bases, and 7 bases stayed unmatched. CDR1 SGHRS and CDR2 YFSETQ come from the germline V gene. There are 16 residues in the CDR3. CDR3 region: CASSTEQGAGNQPQHF. In nucleotides, the CDR3 is TGCGCCAGCAGCACGGAACAGGGGGCCGGCAATCAGCCCCAGCATTTT. Full variable domain (missing parts from reference TRBV5-1 and TRBJ1-5): KAGVTQTPRYLIKTRGQQVTLSCSPISGHRSVSWYQQTPGQGLQFLFEYFSETQRNKGNFPGRFSGRQFSNSRSEMNVSTLELGDSALYLCASSTEQGAGNQPQHFGDGTRLSIL.

CDR3 loop: CAWANRTGPTGNTIYF. The CDR3 DNA reads TGTGCCTGGGCTAATAGGACAGGGCCCACTGGAAACACCATATATTTT. This chain links TRBV30 with TRBJ1-3; the match to TRBD1 covers 8 bases. Germline CDR1 reads GTSNPN; CDR2 reads SVGIG (reference sequence). The CDR3 is 16 residues long. The ends lost 5 bases at V and 2 bases at J; junction bases unmatched: 11.

In regard to this clone: The same CDR3 can be traced to other DNA sequences in this sample. The J gene is TRBJ1-1, the V gene TRBV6-5; 9 nucleotides line up with TRBD1. Germline CDR1 reads MNHEY; CDR2 reads SVGAGI. Losses at the gene ends were 0 bases for V and 5 bases for J; bases not matched to a gene: 4. The CDR3 covers 15 residues. The CDR3 protein is CASSYSTGGGTEAFF. The CDR3 DNA is TGTGCCAGCAGTTACTCGACAGGGGGTGGGACTGAAGCTTTCTTT.

This chain joins TRBV5-6 and TRBJ2-7, with a possible D match to TRBD2 (6 bases). The CDR3 covers 15 residues. CDR1 is SGHDT and CDR2 is YYEEEE in the germline V gene. V lost 4 bases to trimming and J lost 1 base, with 15 bases between them. CDR3 residues: CASSGWAGISYEQYF. The DNA for the CDR3 is TGTGCCAGCAGCGGGTGGGCGGGGATATCCTACGAGCAGTACTTC.

The chain carries TRBV27 and TRBJ2-1; D is perhaps TRBD1 or TRBD2 (5 bases each). V was trimmed by 5 bases and J by 15 bases, leaving 17 bases between them. The CDR3 covers 12 residues. CDR1 is MNHEY and CDR2 is SMNVEV in the germline V gene (reference sequence). This CDR3 reads CASSHFGTIMFF. In nucleotides, the CDR3 is TGTGCCAGCAGTCACTTCGGGACGATTATGTTCTTC.

This chain uses TRBV27 with TRBJ1-2, with D unresolved. This CDR3 region has 14 residues. V lost 6 bases and J 6 bases, leaving 17 bases between the germline ends. The V gene's germline CDR1 is MNHEY and CDR2 SMNVEV (reference sequence). CDR3 sequence: CASSPSGARDGYTF. The CDR3 coding sequence is TGTGCCAGCAGCCCATCCGGTGCCCGGGATGGCTACACCTTC.

The chain's CDR3 is CASSESTIDYGYTF. CDR3 in DNA: TGCGCCAGCAGTGAGTCGACGATAGACTATGGCTACACCTTC. The chain is built from TRBV10-2 and TRBJ1-2; no definite D call. V was clipped by 0 bases and J by 3 bases, with 8 bases between them. Germline V lookup: CDR1 WSHSY, CDR2 SAAADI. This CDR3 region has 14 residues.

The CDR3 DNA reads TGTGCCAGCACCCTCGGGACCGTTTTAGACGAGCAGTACTTC. It specifies CASTLGTVLDEQYF. The chain has TRBV5-6 and TRBJ2-7, with D perhaps matching TRBD1 or TRBD2 (5 bases each). Germline V CDR1 and CDR2: SGHDT, YYEEEE. Trimming removed 6 bases from V and 5 bases from J, with 18 bases in between. This CDR3 spans 14 amino acids.

The chain carries TRBV4-3 and TRBJ2-7; possibly TRBD2 for D (5 bases). In germline, CDR1 is LGHNA, CDR2 YSLEER. The V and J ends lost 5 bases and 1 base respectively, with 12 bases between them. This CDR3 region has 14 residues. CDR3 sequence reads: CASSFREQSYEQYF. The CDR3 DNA sequence: TGCGCCAGCAGCTTCCGGGAACAGTCCTACGAGCAGTACTTC.

The chain couples TRBV28 to TRBJ1-4; TRBD1 might be the D (5 bases). Trimming removed 2 bases from V and 4 bases from J, with 14 bases in between. The CDR3 consists of 16 residues. CDR1 and CDR2 from the germline V gene are MDHEN and SYDVKM. The CDR3: CASSLQGTLGNEKLFF. DNA for the CDR3: TGTGCCAGCAGTTTACAGGGTACCTTAGGTAATGAAAAACTGTTTTTT.

The gene calls are TRBV19 and TRBJ2-5; D gene ambiguous. The CDR3 has 12 amino acids. V was shortened by 8 bases and J by 3 bases, with 10 bases between the two germline ends. Germline CDR1 reads LNHDA; CDR2 reads SQIVND (reference sequence). For the CDR3, the DNA is TGTGCCAGTCGTTCCCTAAAAGAGACCCAGTACTTC. Its protein product is CASRSLKETQYF.

The gene calls are TRBV5-5 and TRBJ2-2, with a weak D call TRBD2 (5 bases). This CDR3 has 15 residues. Germline V CDR1 and CDR2: SGHKS, YYEKEE (reference sequence). The V end was cut by 0 bases, the J end by 2 bases, with 8 bases between. This CDR3 reads CASSLVAGNTGELFF. CDR3 in DNA: TGTGCCAGCAGCTTGGTGGCGGGTAACACCGGGGAGCTGTTTTTT.

CDR3 region: CASSLPTLTITEAFF. CDR3 DNA sequence: TGTGCCAGCAGCTTGCCCACACTGACGATAACTGAAGCTTTCTTT. The V call is TRBV5-6, the J call TRBJ1-1; D remains ambiguous. V lost 1 base, J lost 5 bases, and 15 bases lay in between. Germline V gene lookup returns CDR1 SGHDT and CDR2 YYEEEE. The CDR3 has 15 amino acids.

This clone occurred once. This chain uses TRBV2 with TRBJ2-1, with D maybe TRBD2 (6 bases). Germline loops: CDR1 SNHLY, CDR2 FYNNEI. V lost 3 bases and J lost 2, with 14 bases in between. The length of the CDR3 is 16 residues. In DNA, the CDR3 is TGTGCCAGCAGTGATCAGGGCGGGACCCCCTACAATGAGCAGTTCTTC. It specifies CASSDQGGTPYNEQFF. The full variable domain, rest sourced from reference TRBV2 and TRBJ2-1, is EPEVTQTPSHQVTQMGQEVILRCVPISNHLYFYWYRQILGQKVEFLVSFYNNEISEKSEIFDDQFSVERPDGSNFTLKIRSTKLEDSAMYFCASSDQGGTPYNEQFFGPGTRLTVL.

This chain uses TRBV2 with TRBJ1-4, with D hard to call. Trimming stripped 6 bases from V and 7 bases from J, with 21 bases between. Germline V gene sequence: CDR1 SNHLY, CDR2 FYNNEI. This CDR3 region has 16 residues. CDR3 DNA: TGTGCCAGCAGAGTCCTCGACACCTCTCACGGTGAAAAACTGTTTTTT. Translated, it gives CASRVLDTSHGEKLFF.

In DNA, the CDR3 is TGTGCCAGCAACGACCTGGGACTAGCGGGAGGCGAGCAGTACTTC. Translation gives CASNDLGLAGGEQYF. The chain couples TRBV6-6 to TRBJ2-7; 15 bases align to TRBD2. With 7 bases clipped from V and 6 bases from J, the junction kept 7 bases outside the gene matches. This CDR3 is 15 amino acids long. CDR1 is MNHNY, CDR2 SVGAGI, per germline (reference sequence).

The chain recombines TRBV13 with TRBJ2-7, with 8 bases aligning to TRBD1. V gave up 0 bases and J gave up 0 bases; unmatched junction bases: 7. This CDR3 has 17 residues. Germline CDR1 reads PRHDT; CDR2 reads FYEKMQ (reference sequence). The CDR3 coding sequence is TGTGCCAGCAGCTTAGGGTTGGGGGACAGGAGCTCCTACGAGCAGTACTTC. Protein: CASSLGLGDRSSYEQYF.

This clone was detected only once. This rearrangement joins TRBV19 to TRBJ2-7; D is perhaps TRBD2 (5 bases). CDR3 length equals 12 residues. Trimming pared 5 bases from V and 5 bases from J, leaving 10 bases between. Germline V gene sequence: CDR1 LNHDA, CDR2 SQIVND (reference sequence). The CDR3 nucleotides read TGTGCCAGTAGTTTCGGGGTCGACGAGCAGTACTTC. Translation: CASSFGVDEQYF.

The chain links TRBV9 to TRBJ2-1; TRBD2 agrees at 7 bases. The germline V gene has CDR1 SGDLS and CDR2 YYNGEE. The CDR3 is made up of 16 amino acids. Germline trimming cut 0 bases from V and 3 bases from J; bases unmatched to any gene: 6. CDR3 sequence: CASSVGGTTHYNEQFF. The DNA for the CDR3 is TGTGCCAGCAGCGTAGGGGGGACTACCCACTACAATGAGCAGTTCTTC.